This T cell receptor beta chain appears in the sequencing data of a study of cytomegalovirus exposure and HLA in healthy donors. Study in general: In an earlier analysis, 95 million to 140 million unique TCR beta sequences were found from about 190 million T cells.

Whole-study results and caveats: CMV serostatus was the sole immune exposure data available. The study dropped some indistinguishable V segments, TRBV6-2 and TRBV6-3 among them.

This PCR relied on a set of 60 Vbeta primers and 13 Jbeta primers. Clones were read by immunoSEQ multiplex PCR, and TCRdb kept only the in-frame ones, dropping some. In the table there are approximately 160,000 clones, over 60% of which are singletons. Points on this clone: Its antigen is not known.

J lost 2 bases, V lost 6 bases, and 4 bases had no gene match. This CDR3 is built from 13 residues. Germline V gives CDR1 MNHEY, CDR2 SVGAGI. Sequenced: PBMCs. The origin of this receptor is a woman aged 25 to 39 in good health and CMV-seronegative. The chain joins TRBV6-5 to TRBJ2-7; 7 positions agree with TRBD1. CDR3 in amino acids: CASSPTGTYEQYF. The CDR3 DNA reads TGTGCCAGCAGCCCGACAGGGACCTACGAGCAGTACTTC.